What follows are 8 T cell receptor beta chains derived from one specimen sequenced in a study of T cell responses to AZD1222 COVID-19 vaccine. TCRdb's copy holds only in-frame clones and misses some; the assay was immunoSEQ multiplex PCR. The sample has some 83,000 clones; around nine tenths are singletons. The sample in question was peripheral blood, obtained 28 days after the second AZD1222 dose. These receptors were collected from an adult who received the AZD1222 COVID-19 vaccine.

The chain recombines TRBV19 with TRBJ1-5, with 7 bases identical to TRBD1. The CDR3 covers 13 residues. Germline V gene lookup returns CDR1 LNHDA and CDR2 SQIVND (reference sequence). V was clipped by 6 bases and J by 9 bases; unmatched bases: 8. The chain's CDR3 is CASSIQGFRPQHF. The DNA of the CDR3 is TGTGCCAGTAGCATACAGGGGTTTAGGCCCCAGCATTTT.

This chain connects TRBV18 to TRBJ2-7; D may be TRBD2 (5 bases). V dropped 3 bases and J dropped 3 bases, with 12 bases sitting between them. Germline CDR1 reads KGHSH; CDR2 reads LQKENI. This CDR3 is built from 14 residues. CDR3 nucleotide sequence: TGTGCCAGCTCACCCCCGCTACGGGGCTACGAGCAGTACTTC. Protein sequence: CASSPPLRGYEQYF. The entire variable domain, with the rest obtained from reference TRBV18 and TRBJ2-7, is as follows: NAGVMQNPRHLVRRRGQEARLRCSPMKGHSHVYWYRQLPEEGLKFMVYLQKENIIDESGMPKERFSAEFPKEGPSILRIQQVVRGDSAAYFCASSPPLRGYEQYFGPGTRLTVT.

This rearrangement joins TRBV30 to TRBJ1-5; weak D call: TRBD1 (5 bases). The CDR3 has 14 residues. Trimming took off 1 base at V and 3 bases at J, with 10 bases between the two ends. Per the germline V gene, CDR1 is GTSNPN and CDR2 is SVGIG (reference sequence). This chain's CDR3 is CAWSAGTNNQPQHF. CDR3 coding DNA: TGTGCCTGGAGTGCAGGGACCAACAATCAGCCCCAGCATTTT.

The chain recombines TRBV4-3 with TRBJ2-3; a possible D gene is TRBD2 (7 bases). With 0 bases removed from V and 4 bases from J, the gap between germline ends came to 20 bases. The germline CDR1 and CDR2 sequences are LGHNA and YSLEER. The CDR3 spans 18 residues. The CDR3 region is CASSQDQRGGDPPDTQYF. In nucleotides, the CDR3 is TGCGCCAGCAGCCAAGATCAGAGGGGGGGCGATCCCCCAGATACGCAGTATTTT.

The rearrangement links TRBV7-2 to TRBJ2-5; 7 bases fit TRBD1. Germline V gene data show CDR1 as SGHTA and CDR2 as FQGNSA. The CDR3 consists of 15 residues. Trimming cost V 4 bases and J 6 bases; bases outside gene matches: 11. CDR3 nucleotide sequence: TGTGCCAGCAGCTATCAGACAGGGAAAGGTCAGACCCAGTACTTC. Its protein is CASSYQTGKGQTQYF.

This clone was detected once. The CDR3 nucleotides are TGTGCCAGCAGCCCCCGACTAGCGGGGGGCACAGATACGCAGTATTTT. Its translation is CASSPRLAGGTDTQYF. This chain uses TRBV11-2 with TRBJ2-3; TRBD2 aligns across 12 bases. The CDR3 sequence is 16 residues long. CDR1 and CDR2 (germline): SGHAT, FQNNGV. With 5 bases clipped from V and 1 base from J, the junction kept 4 bases outside the gene matches.

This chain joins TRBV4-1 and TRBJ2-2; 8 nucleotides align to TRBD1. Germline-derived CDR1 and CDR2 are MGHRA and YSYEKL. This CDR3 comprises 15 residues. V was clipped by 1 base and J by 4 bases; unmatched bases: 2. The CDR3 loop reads CASSQGQGSTGELFF. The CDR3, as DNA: TGCGCCAGCAGCCAAGGACAGGGGAGCACCGGGGAGCTGTTTTTT.

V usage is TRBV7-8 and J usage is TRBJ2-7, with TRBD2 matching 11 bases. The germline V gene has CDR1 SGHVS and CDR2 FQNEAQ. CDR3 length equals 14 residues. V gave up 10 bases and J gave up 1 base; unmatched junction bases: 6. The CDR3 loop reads CATATSGGSYEQYF. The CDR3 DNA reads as TGTGCCACGGCTACTAGCGGGGGTTCCTACGAGCAGTACTTC.